This TCR beta chain was profiled in a study of T cell responses to AZD1222 COVID-19 vaccine. Sequenced by immunoSEQ multiplex PCR; TCRdb stores in-frame clones only, minus some. The data hold fewer than 130,000 clones, with about 87% observed a single time. Worth noting for this clone: The target antigen is unknown.

The V gene's germline CDR1 is SGHDT and CDR2 YYEEEE. The CDR3 contains 14 residues. The V segment lost 5 bases and the J segment 9 bases; nucleotides outside the gene matches: 8. Regarding the study as a whole: There were mostly white British donors and more females than males, and clonal diversity was possibly underestimated. Close to half of spike-specific TCRs reportedly recognize unmutated variant regions. When two AZD1222 doses had been given, Spike-specific TCR breadth and depth rose.

The J gene is TRBJ1-5, the V gene TRBV5-6, with 10 bases fitting TRBD1. The specimen comprised peripheral blood, sampled 28 days after the second AZD1222 dose. The origin of this receptor is an adult who received the AZD1222 COVID-19 vaccine. CDR3 region: CASRSDRGLGPQHF. The CDR3, as DNA: TGTGCCAGCAGATCTGACAGGGGGCTGGGGCCCCAGCATTTT.